The T cell receptor beta chain under discussion was sequenced for a study of CD4 and CD8 cells across lung adenocarcinoma regions. MiXCR was run by TCRdb on the PCR reads, yielding one entry per CDR3 protein. This table has 1,900 or so distinct CDR3 sequences, more than 40% appearing once. Donors had localized lung adenocarcinoma, a non-small cell lung cancer. Sequencing was done on a sample of CD4+ T cells from the center of a lung tumor. This clonotype was sampled from a female donor with lung adenocarcinoma. The CD4 and CD8 labels of this study may be unreliable.

CDR3 sequence: CASSEFGGRSILAKNIQYF. For the CDR3, the DNA is TGTGCCAGCAGTGAATTCGGCGGGAGGTCAATCTTAGCCAAAAACATTCAGTACTTC. This sequence joins TRBV6-1 and TRBJ2-4; 8 positions match TRBD2. J was trimmed by 0 bases and V by 2 bases; bases with no gene match: 12. The CDR3 totals 19 residues. Germline CDR1 reads MNHNS; CDR2 reads SASEGT.